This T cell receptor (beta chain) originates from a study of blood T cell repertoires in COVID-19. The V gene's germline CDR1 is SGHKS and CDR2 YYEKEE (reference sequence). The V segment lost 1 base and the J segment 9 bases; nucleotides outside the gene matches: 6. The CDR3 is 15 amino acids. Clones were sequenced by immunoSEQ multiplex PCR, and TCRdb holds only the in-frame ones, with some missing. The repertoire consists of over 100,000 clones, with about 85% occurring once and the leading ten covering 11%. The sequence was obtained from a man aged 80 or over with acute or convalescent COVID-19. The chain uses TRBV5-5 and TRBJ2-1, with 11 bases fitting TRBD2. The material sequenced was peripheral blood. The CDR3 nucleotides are TGTGCCAGCAGCTTGTGGCTAGCGGGAGGAGCTGAGCAGTTCTTC. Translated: CASSLWLAGGAEQFF.